Below are 2 T cell receptor beta chains sequenced from a single sample in a study of blood T cell repertoires in COVID-19. Method: immunoSEQ multiplex PCR; TCRdb's copy keeps in-frame clones and lacks some. The sample carries about 88,000 clones, 88% recorded once. Sequences were obtained from peripheral blood. The receptor set was obtained from a woman older than 75 with acute or convalescent COVID-19.

The chain is built from TRBV5-6 and TRBJ1-2; 9 nucleotides line up with TRBD1. This CDR3 is built from 13 residues. Germline V gives CDR1 SGHDT, CDR2 YYEEEE. The J segment lost 7 bases and the V segment lost 3 bases, leaving 4 bases of the junction unmatched. CDR3 amino acids: CASSWDRDSGYTF. The DNA of the CDR3 is TGTGCCAGCAGCTGGGACAGGGACAGTGGCTACACCTTC.

The CDR3 nucleotides are TGTGCCAGCAGTTCCGGGATTTTCTACGAGCAGTACTTC. Translated, it gives CASSSGIFYEQYF. V usage is TRBV2 and J usage is TRBJ2-7, with a weak D call TRBD2 (5 bases). V was cut by 5 bases and J by 3 bases, with 11 bases left in between. Germline V gives CDR1 SNHLY, CDR2 FYNNEI. This CDR3 has 13 residues.